This is a list of T cell receptor beta chains from one sample in a study of neoadjuvant anti-PD-1 for oral cavity cancer. TCRdb's table, derived via immunoSEQ multiplex PCR, lists solely in-frame clones and lacks some. The sample includes around 6,700 clones, about two thirds of them seen just once. The input for sequencing was PBMCs, taken before nivolumab (anti-PD-1) treatment. The receptors shown here come from a person aged 40 to 85 with oral cavity squamous cell carcinoma. Both conserved end residues are part of each CDR3. The D gene is left open where the match is weak. Clone sizes are given selectively: once, few, many, or a class where the clone is expanded.

V gene,CDR3 length,J gene,clone size,D gene,CDR3 protein,CDR3 DNA
TRBV11-2,15,TRBJ2-3,few,.,CASSFDPHSTDTQYF,TGTGCCAGCAGCTTCGACCCGCACAGCACAGATACGCAGTATTTT
TRBV7-3,16,TRBJ2-2,.,TRBD1,CASSPRGQGANGELFF,TGTGCCAGCAGCCCCCGGGGGCAGGGGGCCAACGGGGAGCTGTTTTTT
TRBV6-5,15,TRBJ2-1,.,.,CASSYSSRLYNEQFF,TGTGCCAGCAGTTACTCGTCCAGATTATACAATGAGCAGTTCTTC
TRBV6-1,13,TRBJ1-2,.,.,CASSDVAVNGYTF,TGTGCCAGCAGTGATGTTGCCGTGAATGGCTACACCTTC
TRBV18,14,TRBJ1-6,.,.,CASSRRTENSPLHF,TGTGCCAGCTCACGTAGGACAGAGAATTCACCCCTCCACTTT
TRBV9,14,TRBJ1-3,.,.,CASSVGQGPNTIYF,TGTGCCAGCAGCGTTGGGCAGGGCCCAAACACCATATATTTT
TRBV27,16,TRBJ1-5,.,.,CASSLSGTHSNQPQHF,TGTGCCAGCAGTTTATCAGGGACCCATAGCAATCAGCCCCAGCATTTT
TRBV7-2,10,TRBJ2-7,.,.,CASSSYEQYF,TGTGCCAGCAGCTCCTACGAGCAGTACTTC
TRBV2,15,TRBJ2-6,.,TRBD1,CASGTVESGANVLTF,TGTGCCAGCGGGACAGTCGAATCTGGGGCCAACGTCCTGACTTTC
TRBV7-9,14,TRBJ1-1,.,.,CASSLGTANTEAFF,TGTGCCAGCAGCTTAGGGACAGCGAACACTGAAGCTTTCTTT
TRBV5-1,16,TRBJ1-1,.,.,CASSLYTGRTNTEAFF,TGCGCCAGCAGCTTGTATACAGGGCGAACGAACACTGAAGCTTTCTTT